What follows are 21 T cell receptor beta chains derived from one specimen sequenced in a study of blood T cell repertoires in COVID-19. Clones were sequenced by immunoSEQ multiplex PCR, and TCRdb holds only the in-frame ones, with some missing. Among about 52,000 clones listed, about four fifths were seen once. Sequencing was carried out using peripheral blood. The receptor source for this set is a woman older than 75 with COVID-19, enrolled during active disease.

CDR3 residues: CASSVSPGQGSGNTIYF. The CDR3, as DNA: TGTGCCAGCAGCGTATCACCGGGACAGGGCTCTGGAAACACCATATATTTT. The chain couples TRBV9 to TRBJ1-3; TRBD1 agrees at 9 bases. The germline gives CDR1 SGDLS, CDR2 YYNGEE. Losses at the gene ends were 1 base for V and 0 bases for J; bases not matched to a gene: 5. This CDR3 contains 17 residues.

Sample share makes this clone medium-sized. The V call is TRBV14, the J call TRBJ2-3; D is possibly TRBD2 (6 bases). Deletions cut 4 bases from V and 5 bases from J, with 13 bases between. In germline, CDR1 is SGHDN, CDR2 FVKESK. This CDR3 comprises 14 residues. In nucleotides, the CDR3 is TGTGCCAGCAGCCCGTCGGGGGTTGTAGATACGCAGTATTTT. Its protein product is CASSPSGVVDTQYF.

The chain joins TRBV29-1 to TRBJ1-2; maybe TRBD1 (5 bases). Germline V gives CDR1 SQVTM, CDR2 ANQGSEA. The CDR3 totals 14 residues. V lost 7 bases and J 9 bases, leaving 24 bases between the germline ends. The chain's CDR3 is CSAWIEWGFGSYTF. CDR3 sequence (DNA): TGCAGCGCCTGGATTGAGTGGGGCTTTGGTAGCTACACCTTC.

This clone appeared a single time. This chain connects TRBV5-4 to TRBJ2-1, with 7 bases that match TRBD2. CDR1 is SGHNT and CDR2 is YYREEE in the germline V gene (reference sequence). V was clipped by 2 bases and J by 6 bases; unmatched bases: 11. There are 16 residues in the CDR3. CDR3 region: CASSFTGRERGNEQFF. The CDR3 region has the DNA TGTGCCAGCAGCTTTACTGGACGGGAGCGGGGCAATGAGCAGTTCTTC.

V usage is TRBV4-1 and J usage is TRBJ2-2, with D possibly being TRBD1 (6 bases). The CDR3 sequence is 16 residues long. The V and J ends lost 3 bases and 0 bases respectively, with 11 bases between them. CDR1 MGHRA and CDR2 YSYEKL come from the germline V gene. CDR3 protein: CASSQGTSSNTGELFF. DNA for the CDR3: TGCGCCAGCAGCCAGGGGACAAGCTCGAACACCGGGGAGCTGTTTTTT.

This clone showed up just a few times. V usage is TRBV19 and J usage is TRBJ2-3; 7 bases agree with TRBD1. This CDR3 has 15 residues. The J segment lost 6 bases and the V segment lost 3 bases, leaving 9 bases of the junction unmatched. Germline V gene data show CDR1 as LNHDA and CDR2 as SQIVND (reference sequence). The chain's CDR3 is CASSIGTASTDTQYF. The CDR3, as DNA: TGTGCCAGTAGTATCGGGACAGCGTCGACGGATACGCAGTATTTT.

This rearrangement joins TRBV11-2 to TRBJ2-1; 10 nucleotides line up with TRBD2. CDR1 and CDR2 (germline): SGHAT, FQNNGV. This CDR3 is built from 16 residues. Trimming cost V 5 bases and J 0 bases; bases outside gene matches: 4. The CDR3 DNA reads as TGTGCCAGCAGCCCTTTAGCGGGAGGCTCCTACAATGAGCAGTTCTTC. This translates into CASSPLAGGSYNEQFF.

V usage is TRBV29-1 and J usage is TRBJ1-1; D uncertain. The V and J ends lost 5 bases and 5 bases respectively, with 12 bases between them. The germline gives CDR1 SQVTM, CDR2 ANQGSEA. The CDR3 runs to 12 residues. CDR3 protein: CSVTFPGTEAFF. CDR3 nucleotide sequence: TGCAGCGTTACCTTCCCCGGGACTGAAGCTTTCTTT.

The chain links TRBV28 to TRBJ1-3; no definite D call. Germline assignment: CDR1 MDHEN and CDR2 SYDVKM. Trimming took off 2 bases at V and 0 bases at J, with 8 bases between the two ends. This CDR3 is built from 15 residues. The CDR3 is CASSLALNSGNTIYF. As DNA, the CDR3 is TGTGCCAGCAGTTTAGCACTGAACTCTGGAAACACCATATATTTT.

This chain joins TRBV7-8 and TRBJ2-5; D is perhaps TRBD1 (6 bases). This CDR3 is 14 amino acids long. V gave up 7 bases and J gave up 7 bases, with 19 bases separating them. Germline V gives CDR1 SGHVS, CDR2 FQNEAQ. The DNA of the CDR3 is TGTGCCAGCAACCCCTTACAGGGTCAGGGGACCCAGTACTTC. Translating it yields CASNPLQGQGTQYF. The full variable domain, with the rest looked up from reference TRBV7-8 and TRBJ2-5, is GAGVSQSPRYKVAKRGQDVALRCDPISGHVSLFWYQQALGQGPEFLTYFQNEAQLDKSGLPSDRFFAERPEGSVSTLKIQRTQQEDSAVYLCASNPLQGQGTQYFGPGTRLLVL.

The chain links TRBV6-5 to TRBJ2-2; 12 nucleotides match TRBD2. V lost 6 bases to trimming and J lost 3 bases; unmatched junction nucleotides: 2. This CDR3 has 15 residues. Germline V CDR1 and CDR2: MNHEY, SVGAGI. CDR3 nucleotides: TGTGCCAGCAGGCGGACTAGCGGGGACACCGGGGAGCTGTTTTTT. It yields the protein CASRRTSGDTGELFF.

The CDR3 DNA sequence: TGTGCCAGCAGCCAAGGACAGGGCCTATTAACTGAAGCTTTCTTT. Its protein is CASSQGQGLLTEAFF. V usage is TRBV2 and J usage is TRBJ1-1; 8 bases fit TRBD1. The CDR3 is made up of 15 amino acids. The germline V gene encodes CDR1 SNHLY and CDR2 FYNNEI. V lost 6 bases and J lost 5; bases outside the gene matches: 11.

For the CDR3, the DNA is TGTGCCAGCAGCTCGAGACAAAGCGAGCAGTACTTC. Protein sequence: CASSSRQSEQYF. The chain combines TRBV5-5 with TRBJ2-7, with D hard to call. Per germline, CDR1 SGHKS and CDR2 YYEKEE (reference sequence). V shed 3 bases and J shed 6 bases, with 10 bases lying between them. The CDR3 loop spans 12 amino acids.

The chain has TRBV28 and TRBJ2-2; 7 nucleotides align to TRBD2. The CDR3 runs 13 residues. Germline V lookup: CDR1 MDHEN, CDR2 SYDVKM. After removal of 10 bases from V and 5 bases from J, the junction contained 7 bases not matched to a gene. The CDR3 spells CATGGRGTGELFF. CDR3 DNA: TGTGCCACCGGGGGGAGAGGTACCGGGGAGCTGTTTTTT.

The rearrangement uses TRBV11-1 and TRBJ2-2; D perhaps matches TRBD1 (5 bases). CDR3 length equals 16 residues. Per the germline V gene, CDR1 is SGHAT and CDR2 is FQDESV (reference sequence). Trimming shortened V by 5 bases and J by 0 bases, and 13 bases separated the two germline ends. This chain's CDR3 is CASSGRQLSNTGELFF. The CDR3 nucleotides are TGTGCCAGCAGCGGCAGACAGTTATCGAACACCGGGGAGCTGTTTTTT. Full variable domain (outside the CDR3, taken from reference TRBV11-1 and TRBJ2-2): EAEVAQSPRYKITEKSQAVAFWCDPISGHATLYWYRQILGQGPELLVQFQDESVVDDSQLPKDRFSAERLKGVDSTLKIQPAELGDSAMYLCASSGRQLSNTGELFFGEGSRLTVL.

The J gene is TRBJ2-7, the V gene TRBV6-1; TRBD1 aligns across 8 bases. The CDR3 sequence is 15 residues long. In germline, CDR1 is MNHNS, CDR2 SASEGT. V lost 3 bases and J lost 2; bases outside the gene matches: 6. The CDR3 bases are TGTGCCAGCAGTGAGCCGGGACAGGCTACCTACGAGCAGTACTTC. It encodes CASSEPGQATYEQYF.

This chain links TRBV7-9 with TRBJ2-3; 7 bases align to TRBD1. This CDR3 contains 15 residues. The germline V gene encodes CDR1 SEHNR and CDR2 FQNEAQ (reference sequence). V lost 5 bases to trimming and J lost 0 bases; unmatched junction nucleotides: 5. CDR3 amino acids: CASSRDRASTDTQYF. CDR3 DNA sequence: TGTGCCAGCAGCCGTGACAGGGCGAGCACAGATACGCAGTATTTT. Filled out from reference TRBV7-9 and TRBJ2-3, the complete variable domain reads DTGVSQNPRHKITKRGQNVTFRCDPISEHNRLYWYRQTLGQGPEFLTYFQNEAQLEKSRLLSDRFSAERPKGSFSTLEIQRTEQGDSAMYLCASSRDRASTDTQYFGPGTRLTVL.

The chain joins TRBV6-5 to TRBJ1-3; D call uncertain. In germline, CDR1 is MNHEY, CDR2 SVGAGI. V gave up 2 bases and J gave up 4 bases, with 9 bases separating them. The CDR3 covers 14 residues. The CDR3 is CASSYQAQGNTIYF. The CDR3, as DNA: TGTGCCAGCAGTTACCAGGCGCAGGGAAACACCATATATTTT.

V usage is TRBV3-1 (or the pseudogene TRBV3-2) and J usage is TRBJ2-3; D perhaps matches TRBD2 (5 bases). The germline CDR1 and CDR2 sequences are LGHDT and YNNKEL (reference sequence). The V gene lost 1 base and the J gene lost 9 bases, with 8 bases spanning the gap. The CDR3 length is 12 residues. The chain's CDR3 is CASSQVGSTQYF. As DNA, the CDR3 is TGTGCCAGCAGCCAAGTAGGGAGCACGCAGTATTTT.

The V and J genes are TRBV5-1 and TRBJ2-2; the match to TRBD2 covers 10 bases. Looked up from germline, CDR1 is SGHRS and CDR2 is YFSETQ. The CDR3 is made up of 16 amino acids. V gave up 4 bases and J gave up 4 bases; unmatched junction bases: 7. The CDR3 region is CASSILAGTATGELFF. CDR3 coding DNA: TGCGCCAGCAGCATACTAGCGGGAACTGCCACCGGGGAGCTGTTTTTT.

The genes are TRBV15 and TRBJ1-5; maybe TRBD1 (6 bases). The CDR3 sequence is 15 residues long. Germline values: CDR1 LNHNV, CDR2 YYDKDF (reference sequence). V was trimmed by 1 base and J by 5 bases, leaving 12 bases between them. As DNA, the CDR3 is TGTGCCACCAGCAGAGTGGGGCAGGGGTATCAGCCCCAGCATTTT. This sequence encodes CATSRVGQGYQPQHF. Together with reference TRBV15 and TRBJ1-5, the CDR3 gives the full variable domain: DAMVIQNPRYQVTQFGKPVTLSCSQTLNHNVMYWYQQKSSQAPKLLFHYYDKDFNNEADTPDNFQSRRPNTSFCFLDIRSPGLGDTAMYLCATSRVGQGYQPQHFGDGTRLSIL.